This T cell receptor (beta chain) was sequenced in a study of shared clonotypes between healthy human individuals. A CD45RA-negative memory subset and a CD45RA+ naive subset were separated from the CD4+ cells. The study's findings and limits: The sharing of roughly 5% of naive CD4 clonotypes was seen across several donors.

Libraries were prepared by immunoSEQ multiplex PCR; TCRdb keeps only in-frame clonotypes and omits some of them. The repertoire holds roughly 2,500,000 clones, with 93% as singletons. On this clone: Its antigen remains unknown.

CDR3 length equals 15 residues. Between the trimmed V and J ends, which lost 3 bases and 0 bases, there was a span of 9 bases. The V gene's germline CDR1 is MDHEN and CDR2 SYDVKM. This chain uses TRBV28 with TRBJ1-5; no reliable D call. The sequence was collected from a man between 18 and 29 years old in good health. Some clones in this sample may be carry-over from other donors' samples. The specimen was naive CD4+ T cells from PBMCs. Subset: CD45RA+ positively selected. The DNA of the CDR3 is TGTGCCAGCAGTTTCAGGCAGCATAGCAATCAGCCCCAGCATTTT. It yields the protein CASSFRQHSNQPQHF.